This T cell receptor beta chain was profiled in a study of cytomegalovirus exposure and HLA in healthy donors. Overall study results and limits: As confirmed in vitro, a few CMV-associated chains were specific for CMV antigens. CMV serostatus was the only recorded immune exposure for donors.

V trimming: 7 bases; J trimming: 12 bases; junction bases outside the gene matches: 18. The CDR3 is made up of 15 amino acids. Germline CDR1 and CDR2: SGHTS and YDEGEE. This clone occurred a few times. Its antigen is unknown. The primer mix had 60 Vbeta and 13 Jbeta primers. Clones were read by immunoSEQ multiplex PCR, and TCRdb kept only the in-frame ones, dropping some. Of about 170,000 clones in the sample, 75% to 90% were seen once. The chain carries TRBV5-8 and TRBJ2-1, with 8 positions matching TRBD1. Material for sequencing was PBMCs. The receptor was isolated from a male donor in good health and CMV-seronegative. The CDR3 DNA sequence: TGTGCCAGCGTAAACGAGGGCAGGGGGCAAAGGGGGCAGTTCTTC. Encoded protein: CASVNEGRGQRGQFF.